The present TCR beta chain was sequenced within a study of siplizumab effects on memory and regulatory T cells. General study results and limits: Naive or memory phenotype assignment was not possible for roughly 75-96% of proliferating CD4+ or CD8+ clones. Memory cells seemed less diverse than naive T cells, which also seemed major contributors to the alloresponse. With siplizumab, Treg-derived clones averaged roughly 69% of mappable alloreactive CD4+ clones, versus 26.9% in controls.

A note on this clone: Antigen unknown.

Between the trimmed V and J ends, which lost 5 bases and 0 bases, there was a span of 10 bases. CDR1 SGHAT and CDR2 FQNNGV come from the germline V gene. This CDR3 is built from 15 residues. Assays covered 85,000 to 100,000 TCR templates per sample. Sequenced by immunoSEQ multiplex PCR; TCRdb stores in-frame clones only, minus some. The sample shows some 73,000 clones, 93% of them seen only once. The rearrangement joins TRBV11-2 to TRBJ1-4, with D tentatively TRBD1 (5 bases). This sequence was found in a human donor in good health. The sequencing sample was made of CD8+ T cells sorted from blood. The CDR3, as DNA: TGTGCCAGCAGCCTGGGGGAAACAACTAATGAAAAACTGTTTTTT. Translating gives CASSLGETTNEKLFF.